This T cell receptor (beta chain) is from a study of T cells in Graves' hyperthyroidism and ophthalmopathy. This clonotype was counted at least ten times. RNA transcripts were the template for amplifying TCR beta CDR3 regions. In the first-round RT-PCR of the TCR CDR3, the HTBI primer set was used. TCRdb reanalysed the multiplex PCR reads using MiXCR and keeps one entry per CDR3 protein. Of 600,000 to 700,000 distinct CDR3 sequences listed, 45% are singletons. Used for diagnoses were clinical symptoms, serum thyroxine and TRAb, thyroid ultrasound and orbital computed tomography. Germline V gives CDR1 SGHVS, CDR2 FNYEAQ. The CDR3 is made up of 13 amino acids. V gave up 5 bases and J gave up 7 bases; unmatched junction bases: 2.

The chain recombines TRBV7-6 with TRBJ1-6; TRBD1 agrees at 7 bases. The TCR sequence derives from an adult man with Graves' disease, either hyperthyroidism or ophthalmopathy (not recorded which). Sequenced sample: peripheral blood or thyroid tissue (not recorded which). CDR3 nucleotides: TGTGCCAGCAGCCCGGGACAGAATTCACCCCTCCACTTT. This encodes CASSPGQNSPLHF.